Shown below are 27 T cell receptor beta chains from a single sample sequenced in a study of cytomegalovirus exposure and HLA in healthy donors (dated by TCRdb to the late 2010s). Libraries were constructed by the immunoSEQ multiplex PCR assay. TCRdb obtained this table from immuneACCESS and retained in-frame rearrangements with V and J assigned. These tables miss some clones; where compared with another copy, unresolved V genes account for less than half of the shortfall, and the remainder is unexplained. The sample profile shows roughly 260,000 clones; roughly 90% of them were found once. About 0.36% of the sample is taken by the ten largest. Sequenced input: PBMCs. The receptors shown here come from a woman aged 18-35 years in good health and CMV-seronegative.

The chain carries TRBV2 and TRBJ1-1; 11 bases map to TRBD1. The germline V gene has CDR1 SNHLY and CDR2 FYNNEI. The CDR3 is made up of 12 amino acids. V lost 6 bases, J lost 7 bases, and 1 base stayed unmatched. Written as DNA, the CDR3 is TGTGCCAGCAGGGGACAGGGGGGTGAAGCTTTCTTT. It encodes CASRGQGGEAFF.

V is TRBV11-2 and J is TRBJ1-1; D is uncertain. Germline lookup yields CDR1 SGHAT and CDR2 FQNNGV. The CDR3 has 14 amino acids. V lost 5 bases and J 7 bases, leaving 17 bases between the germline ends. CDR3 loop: CASSPWNGEDEAFF. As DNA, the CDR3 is TGTGCCAGCAGCCCTTGGAACGGCGAGGATGAAGCTTTCTTT.

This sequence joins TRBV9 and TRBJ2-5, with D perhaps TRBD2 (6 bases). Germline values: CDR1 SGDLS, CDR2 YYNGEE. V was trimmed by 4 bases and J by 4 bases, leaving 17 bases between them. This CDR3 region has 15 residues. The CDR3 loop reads CASSSPGTSLETQYF. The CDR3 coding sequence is TGTGCCAGCAGCTCCCCCGGGACTTCCCTAGAGACCCAGTACTTC.

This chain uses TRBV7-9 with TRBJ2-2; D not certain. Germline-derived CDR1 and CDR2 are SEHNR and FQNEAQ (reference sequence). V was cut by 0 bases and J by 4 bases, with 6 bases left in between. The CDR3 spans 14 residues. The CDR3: CASSLAFSTGELFF. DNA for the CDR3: TGTGCCAGCAGCTTAGCTTTTAGCACCGGGGAGCTGTTTTTT. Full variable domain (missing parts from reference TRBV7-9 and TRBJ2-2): DTGVSQNPRHKITKRGQNVTFRCDPISEHNRLYWYRQTLGQGPEFLTYFQNEAQLEKSRLLSDRFSAERPKGSFSTLEIQRTEQGDSAMYLCASSLAFSTGELFFGEGSRLTVL.

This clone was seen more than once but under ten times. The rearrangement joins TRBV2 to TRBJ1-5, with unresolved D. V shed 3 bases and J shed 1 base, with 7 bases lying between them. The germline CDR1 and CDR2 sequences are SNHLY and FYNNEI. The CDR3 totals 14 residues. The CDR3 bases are TGTGCCAGCAGTGAGTGGGAGAGCAATCAGCCCCAGCATTTT. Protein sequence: CASSEWESNQPQHF.

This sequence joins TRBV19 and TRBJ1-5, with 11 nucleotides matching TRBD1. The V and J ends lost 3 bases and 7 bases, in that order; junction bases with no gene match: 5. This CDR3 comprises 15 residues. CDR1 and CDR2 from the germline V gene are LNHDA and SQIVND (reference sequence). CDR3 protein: CASSIGQGAGQPQHF. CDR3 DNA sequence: TGTGCCAGTAGTATCGGACAGGGGGCCGGACAGCCCCAGCATTTT. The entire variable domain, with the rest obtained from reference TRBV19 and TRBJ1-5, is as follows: DGGITQSPKYLFRKEGQNVTLSCEQNLNHDAMYWYRQDPGQGLRLIYYSQIVNDFQKGDIAEGYSVSREKKESFPLTVTSAQKNPTAFYLCASSIGQGAGQPQHFGDGTRLSIL.

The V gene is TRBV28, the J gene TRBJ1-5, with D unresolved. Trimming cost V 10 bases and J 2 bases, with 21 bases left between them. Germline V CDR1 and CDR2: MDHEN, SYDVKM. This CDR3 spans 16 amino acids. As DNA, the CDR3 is TGTGCCACCAACACCCCCTCGGGTTCGGGCAATCAGCCCCAGCATTTT. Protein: CATNTPSGSGNQPQHF.

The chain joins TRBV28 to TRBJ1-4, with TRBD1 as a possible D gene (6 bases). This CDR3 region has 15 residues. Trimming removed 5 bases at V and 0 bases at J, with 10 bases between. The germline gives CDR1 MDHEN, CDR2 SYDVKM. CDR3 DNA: TGTGCCAGCAGTGCCCGGACAGCAACTAATGAAAAACTGTTTTTT. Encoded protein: CASSARTATNEKLFF.

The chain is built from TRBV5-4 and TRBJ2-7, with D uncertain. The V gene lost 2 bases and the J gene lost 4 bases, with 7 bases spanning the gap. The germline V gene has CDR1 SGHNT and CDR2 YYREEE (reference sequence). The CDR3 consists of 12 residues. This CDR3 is CASSFLEYEQYF. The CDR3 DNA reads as TGTGCCAGCAGCTTTTTAGAATACGAGCAGTACTTC.

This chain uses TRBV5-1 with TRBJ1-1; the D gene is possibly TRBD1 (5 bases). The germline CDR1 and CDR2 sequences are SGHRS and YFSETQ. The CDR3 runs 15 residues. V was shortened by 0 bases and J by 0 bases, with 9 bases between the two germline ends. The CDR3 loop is CASSLGEGVNTEAFF. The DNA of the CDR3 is TGCGCCAGCAGCTTGGGAGAAGGGGTGAACACTGAAGCTTTCTTT.

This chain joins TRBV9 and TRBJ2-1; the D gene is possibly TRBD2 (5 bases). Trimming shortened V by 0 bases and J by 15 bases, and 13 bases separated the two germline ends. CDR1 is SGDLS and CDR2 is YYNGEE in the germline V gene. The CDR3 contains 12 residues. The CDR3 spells CASSVDGEGLFF. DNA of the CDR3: TGTGCCAGCAGCGTAGATGGCGAGGGTCTGTTCTTC.

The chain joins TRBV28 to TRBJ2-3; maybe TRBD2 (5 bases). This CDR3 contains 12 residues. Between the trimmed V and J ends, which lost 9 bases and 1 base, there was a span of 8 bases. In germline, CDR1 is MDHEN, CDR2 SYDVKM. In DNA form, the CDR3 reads TGTGCCAGTTTGCGGGGCACAGATACGCAGTATTTT. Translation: CASLRGTDTQYF.

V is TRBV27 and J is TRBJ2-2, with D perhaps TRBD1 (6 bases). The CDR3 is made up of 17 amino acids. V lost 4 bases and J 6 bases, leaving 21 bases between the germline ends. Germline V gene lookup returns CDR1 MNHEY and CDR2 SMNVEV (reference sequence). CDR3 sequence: CASSYRTTGHGSGELFF. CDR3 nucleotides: TGTGCCAGCAGTTACCGCACTACAGGGCACGGGTCCGGGGAGCTGTTTTTT.

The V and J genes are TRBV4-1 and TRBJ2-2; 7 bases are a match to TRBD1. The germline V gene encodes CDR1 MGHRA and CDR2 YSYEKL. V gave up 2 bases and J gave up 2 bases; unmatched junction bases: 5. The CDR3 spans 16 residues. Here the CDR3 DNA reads TGCGCCAGCAGCCAAATCGGGACAGTAAACACCGGGGAGCTGTTTTTT. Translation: CASSQIGTVNTGELFF.

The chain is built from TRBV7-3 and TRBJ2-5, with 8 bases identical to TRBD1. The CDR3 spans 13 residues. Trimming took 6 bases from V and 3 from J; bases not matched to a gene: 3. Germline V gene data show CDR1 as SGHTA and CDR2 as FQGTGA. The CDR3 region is CASRLQGEETQYF. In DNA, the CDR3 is TGTGCCAGCAGGTTACAGGGGGAAGAGACCCAGTACTTC.

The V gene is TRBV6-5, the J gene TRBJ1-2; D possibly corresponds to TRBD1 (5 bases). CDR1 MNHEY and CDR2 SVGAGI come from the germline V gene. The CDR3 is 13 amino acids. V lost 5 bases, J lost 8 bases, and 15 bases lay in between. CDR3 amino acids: CASSPLSQGGYTF. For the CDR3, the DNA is TGTGCCAGCAGTCCTCTATCCCAGGGAGGCTACACCTTC.

The CDR3: CASSQDFWGEGITDTQYF. In DNA, the CDR3 is TGCGCCAGCAGCCAAGATTTTTGGGGGGAGGGAATCACAGATACGCAGTATTTT. The chain joins TRBV4-1 to TRBJ2-3, with 7 nucleotides matching TRBD2. Germline V CDR1 and CDR2: MGHRA, YSYEKL. V trimming: 0 bases; J trimming: 2 bases; junction bases outside the gene matches: 11. The CDR3 totals 18 residues.

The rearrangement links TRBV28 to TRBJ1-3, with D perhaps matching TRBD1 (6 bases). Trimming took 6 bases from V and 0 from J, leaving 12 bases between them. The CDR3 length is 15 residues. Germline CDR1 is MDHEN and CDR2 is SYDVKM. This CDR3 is CASSPGHRSGNTIYF. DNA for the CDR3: TGTGCCAGCAGCCCGGGACACCGCTCTGGAAACACCATATATTTT.

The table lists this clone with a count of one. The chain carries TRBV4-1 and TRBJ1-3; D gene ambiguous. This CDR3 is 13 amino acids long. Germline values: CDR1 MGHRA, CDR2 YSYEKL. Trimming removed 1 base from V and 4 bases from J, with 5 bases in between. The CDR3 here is CASSQAGGNTIYF. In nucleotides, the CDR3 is TGCGCCAGCAGCCAAGCGGGGGGAAACACCATATATTTT.

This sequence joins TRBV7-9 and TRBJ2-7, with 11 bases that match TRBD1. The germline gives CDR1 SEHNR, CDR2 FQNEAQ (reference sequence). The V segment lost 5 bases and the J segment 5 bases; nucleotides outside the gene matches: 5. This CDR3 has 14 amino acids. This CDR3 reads CASSPDRGQDEQYF. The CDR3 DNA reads TGTGCCAGCAGCCCGGACAGGGGGCAGGACGAGCAGTACTTC.

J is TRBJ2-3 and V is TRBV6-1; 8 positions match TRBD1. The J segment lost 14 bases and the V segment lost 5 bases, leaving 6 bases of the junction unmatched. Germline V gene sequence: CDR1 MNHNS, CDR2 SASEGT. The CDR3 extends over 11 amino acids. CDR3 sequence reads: CASSNRDRRYF. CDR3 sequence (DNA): TGTGCCAGCAGTAACCGGGACAGGAGGTATTTT.

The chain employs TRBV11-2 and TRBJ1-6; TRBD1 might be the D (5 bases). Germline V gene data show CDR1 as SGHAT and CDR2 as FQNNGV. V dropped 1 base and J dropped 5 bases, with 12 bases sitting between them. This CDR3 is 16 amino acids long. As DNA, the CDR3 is TGTGCCAGCAGCTTAGGCTTCGCAGGGAATAATTCACCCCTCCACTTT. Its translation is CASSLGFAGNNSPLHF. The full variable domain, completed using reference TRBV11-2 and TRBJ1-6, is EAGVAQSPRYKIIEKRQSVAFWCNPISGHATLYWYQQILGQGPKLLIQFQNNGVVDDSQLPKDRFSAERLKGVDSTLKIQPAKLEDSAVYLCASSLGFAGNNSPLHFGNGTRLTVT.

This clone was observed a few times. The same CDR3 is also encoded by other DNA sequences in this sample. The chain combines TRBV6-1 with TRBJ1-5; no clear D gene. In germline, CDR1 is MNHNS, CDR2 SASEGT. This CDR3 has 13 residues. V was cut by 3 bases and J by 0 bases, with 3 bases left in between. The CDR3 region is CASSEYSNQPQHF. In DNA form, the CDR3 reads TGTGCCAGCAGTGAGTATAGCAATCAGCCCCAGCATTTT.

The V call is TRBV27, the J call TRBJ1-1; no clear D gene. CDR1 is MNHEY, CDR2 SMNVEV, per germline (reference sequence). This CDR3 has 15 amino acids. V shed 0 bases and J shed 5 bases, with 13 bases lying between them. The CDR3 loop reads CASSLSASMRTEAFF. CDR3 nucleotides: TGTGCCAGCAGTTTATCCGCATCTATGAGGACTGAAGCTTTCTTT.

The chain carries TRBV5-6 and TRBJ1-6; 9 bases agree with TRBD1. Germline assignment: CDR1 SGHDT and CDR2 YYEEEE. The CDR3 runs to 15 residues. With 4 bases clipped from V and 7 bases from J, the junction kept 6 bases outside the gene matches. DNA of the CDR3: TGTGCCAGCAGCCTAGCCGGGACAGGGAATTCACCCCTCCACTTT. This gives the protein CASSLAGTGNSPLHF.

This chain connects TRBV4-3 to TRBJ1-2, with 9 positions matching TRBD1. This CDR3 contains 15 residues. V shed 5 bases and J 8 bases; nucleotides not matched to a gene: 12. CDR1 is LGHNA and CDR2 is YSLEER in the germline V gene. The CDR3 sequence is CASSSTLQGARGYTF. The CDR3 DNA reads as TGCGCCAGCAGCAGTACACTACAGGGGGCGCGGGGCTACACCTTC.

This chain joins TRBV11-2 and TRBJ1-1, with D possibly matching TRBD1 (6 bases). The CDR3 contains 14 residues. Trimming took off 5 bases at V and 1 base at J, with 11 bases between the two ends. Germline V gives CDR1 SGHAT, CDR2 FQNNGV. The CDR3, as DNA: TGTGCCAGCAGCCCTCTACAGGGGAACACTGAAGCTTTCTTT. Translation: CASSPLQGNTEAFF.